This T cell receptor beta chain was captured by sequencing in a study of cytotoxic CD8 clonotypes in ibrutinib-treated CLL. Whole-study context: Partial responses numbered some 24 and complete responses 2; after a median approximately 70 months, roughly 14 stayed remitted and roughly twelve progressed.

The assay was immunoSEQ multiplex PCR, and TCRdb's table has in-frame clones only and misses some. The sample lists approximately 280,000 clones, roughly three quarters occurring once. Germline CDR1 and CDR2: WSHSY and SAAADI. V lost 0 bases and J 1 base, leaving 10 bases between the germline ends. This CDR3 contains 17 residues. The receptor comes from a human donor with chronic lymphocytic leukemia. This sequence joins TRBV10-2 and TRBJ2-6; a possible D gene is TRBD1 (5 bases). The starting material was PBMCs, obtained at disease progression, from a patient treated with ibrutinib. The CDR3 reads CASSESTPGSGANVLTF. In DNA, the CDR3 is TGCGCCAGCAGTGAGTCGACTCCAGGGTCTGGGGCCAACGTCCTGACTTTC.